Each of the 5 T cell receptor beta chains below was sequenced from the same sample in a study of OX40 agonist ivuxolimab in advanced cancers. The method was the immunoSEQ multiplex PCR assay. TCRdb limited this immuneACCESS table to in-frame rearrangements with V and J called. A share of clones is missing; checked studies link under half to unresolved V genes, and the rest is unexplained. For this sample there are approximately 15,000 clones; about 86% appear just once. The top ten constitute 0.65% to 0.8% of the sample. The starting material was CD4+ or CD8+ T cells sorted from blood, obtained in a trial of the OX40 agonist ivuxolimab. The receptor set was obtained from an adult with an advanced solid tumor such as melanoma, head and neck, liver or kidney cancer.

The V call is TRBV18, the J call TRBJ1-2; 9 bases map to TRBD1. After removal of 3 bases from V and 3 bases from J, the junction contained 2 bases not matched to a gene. In germline, CDR1 is KGHSH, CDR2 LQKENI. The CDR3 is made up of 14 amino acids. The DNA of the CDR3 is TGTGCCAGCTCACCGGGACAGGGCTACTATGGCTACACCTTC. Protein: CASSPGQGYYGYTF.

The V and J genes are TRBV2 and TRBJ2-5, with D possibly matching TRBD2 (5 bases). Between the trimmed V and J ends, which lost 4 bases and 5 bases, there was a span of 11 bases. Germline values: CDR1 SNHLY, CDR2 FYNNEI. The CDR3 totals 13 residues. The chain's CDR3 is CASSGERGETQYF. The CDR3, as DNA: TGTGCCAGCAGTGGGGAGAGAGGGGAGACCCAGTACTTC.

The J gene is TRBJ2-2, the V gene TRBV10-1; TRBD1 is a possible D gene (5 bases). CDR1 and CDR2 (germline): WNHNN, SYGVQD (reference sequence). This CDR3 is 14 amino acids long. V lost 2 bases and J 1 base, leaving 5 bases between the germline ends. The CDR3 bases are TGCGCCAGCAGTGAGACAGGGAACACCGGGGAGCTGTTTTTT. Translated, it gives CASSETGNTGELFF.

This sequence joins TRBV19 and TRBJ2-3, with TRBD1 identical over 7 bases. V dropped 2 bases and J dropped 2; count of bases not matched to a gene: 4. The CDR3 extends over 15 amino acids. Germline assignment: CDR1 LNHDA and CDR2 SQIVND (reference sequence). The CDR3 region is CASSILGQATDTQYF. CDR3 DNA sequence: TGTGCCAGTAGTATACTAGGACAGGCCACAGATACGCAGTATTTT.

This chain links TRBV9 with TRBJ1-2; weak D call: TRBD1 (6 bases). Germline V gives CDR1 SGDLS, CDR2 YYNGEE. The CDR3 contains 16 residues. Trimming removed 3 bases at V and 2 bases at J, with 17 bases between. The CDR3 region has the DNA TGTGCCAGCAGCGGCCTAAAGGGGGGGGTAAACTATGGCTACACCTTC. Its protein is CASSGLKGGVNYGYTF.